This T cell receptor beta chain was profiled in a study of blood T cell repertoires in COVID-19. Study-wide context: COVID-19 samples from acute and convalescent phases originated in the United States, Italy and Spain. PBMCs, B-cell-depleted T cells, or T cells provided the cDNA or gDNA that made up the material.

This CDR3 comprises 13 residues. Per the germline V gene, CDR1 is PRHDT and CDR2 is FYEKMQ (reference sequence). Trimming took off 6 bases at V and 2 bases at J, with 11 bases between the two ends. Original handling: Quantification of nucleated cells was approximated via reference gene primer amplification. TCRdb's copy holds only in-frame clones and misses some; the assay was immunoSEQ multiplex PCR. That table furnishes V, J and clone size, whereas the DNA furnished D and trimming. The table shows roughly 140,000 clones, with about four fifths occurring only once. This clonotype was obtained from a man in his 70s who had recovered from COVID-19. Sequenced input: peripheral blood. The chain is built from TRBV13 and TRBJ2-7; possible D gene TRBD2, 6 bases. The CDR3 sequence: CASRGGRAYEQYF. CDR3 in DNA: TGTGCCAGCAGGGGAGGCAGGGCCTACGAGCAGTACTTC.